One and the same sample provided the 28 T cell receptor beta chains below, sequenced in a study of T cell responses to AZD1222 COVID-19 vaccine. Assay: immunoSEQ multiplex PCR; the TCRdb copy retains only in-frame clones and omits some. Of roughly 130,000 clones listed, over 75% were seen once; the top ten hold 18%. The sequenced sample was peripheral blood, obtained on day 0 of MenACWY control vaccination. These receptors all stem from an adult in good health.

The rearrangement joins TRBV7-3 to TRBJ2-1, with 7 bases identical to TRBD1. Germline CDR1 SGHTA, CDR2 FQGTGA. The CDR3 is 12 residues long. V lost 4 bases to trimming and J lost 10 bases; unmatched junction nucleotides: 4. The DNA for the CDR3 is TGTGCCAGCAGCTACCCGGGACAGGAGCAGTTCTTC. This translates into CASSYPGQEQFF.

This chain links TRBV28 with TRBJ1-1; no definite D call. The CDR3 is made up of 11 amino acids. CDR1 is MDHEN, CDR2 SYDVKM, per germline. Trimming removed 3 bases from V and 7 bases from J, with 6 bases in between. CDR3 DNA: TGTGCCAGCAGTTTTGAGGATGAAGCTTTCTTT. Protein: CASSFEDEAFF. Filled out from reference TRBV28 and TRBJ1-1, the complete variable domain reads DVKVTQSSRYLVKRTGEKVFLECVQDMDHENMFWYRQDPGLGLRLIYFSYDVKMKEKGDIPEGYSVSREKKERFSLILESASTNQTSMYLCASSFEDEAFFGQGTRLTVV.

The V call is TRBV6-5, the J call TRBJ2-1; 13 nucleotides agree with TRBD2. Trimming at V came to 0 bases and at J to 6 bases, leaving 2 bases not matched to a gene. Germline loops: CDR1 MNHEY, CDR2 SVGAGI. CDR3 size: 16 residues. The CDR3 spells CASSYSGTSGTNEQFF. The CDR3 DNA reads TGTGCCAGCAGTTACTCCGGGACTAGCGGGACCAATGAGCAGTTCTTC.

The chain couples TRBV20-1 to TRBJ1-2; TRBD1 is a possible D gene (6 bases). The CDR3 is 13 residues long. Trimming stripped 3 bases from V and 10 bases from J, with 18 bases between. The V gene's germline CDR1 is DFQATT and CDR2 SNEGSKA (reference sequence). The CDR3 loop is CSASSGGAADYTF. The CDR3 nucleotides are TGCAGTGCTAGTTCGGGGGGCGCGGCCGACTACACCTTC.

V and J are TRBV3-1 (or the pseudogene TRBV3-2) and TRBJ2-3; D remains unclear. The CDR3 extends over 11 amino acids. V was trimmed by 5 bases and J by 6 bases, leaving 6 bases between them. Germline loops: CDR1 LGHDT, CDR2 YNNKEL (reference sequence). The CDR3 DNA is TGTGCCAGCAGCTTCCTTGATACGCAGTATTTT. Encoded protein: CASSFLDTQYF.

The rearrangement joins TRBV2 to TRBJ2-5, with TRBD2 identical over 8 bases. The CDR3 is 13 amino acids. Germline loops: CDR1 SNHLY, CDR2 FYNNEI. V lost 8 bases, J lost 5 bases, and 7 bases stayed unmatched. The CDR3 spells CASAREGRETQYF. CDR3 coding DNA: TGTGCCAGCGCACGGGAGGGCCGGGAGACCCAGTACTTC.

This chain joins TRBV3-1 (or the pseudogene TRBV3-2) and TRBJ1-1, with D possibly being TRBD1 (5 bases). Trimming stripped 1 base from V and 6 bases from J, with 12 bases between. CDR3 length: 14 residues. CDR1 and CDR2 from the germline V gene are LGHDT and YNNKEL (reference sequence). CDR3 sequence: CASSQGRVGAEAFF. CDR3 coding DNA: TGTGCCAGCAGCCAAGGACGGGTGGGGGCTGAAGCTTTCTTT.

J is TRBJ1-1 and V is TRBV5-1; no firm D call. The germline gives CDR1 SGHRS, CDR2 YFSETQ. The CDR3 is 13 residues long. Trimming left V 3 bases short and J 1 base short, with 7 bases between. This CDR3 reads CASSSGENTEAFF. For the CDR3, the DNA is TGCGCCAGCAGCTCCGGGGAGAACACTGAAGCTTTCTTT.

The CDR3 loop reads CASSLGTGVAKNIQYF. The CDR3 DNA reads as TGCGCCAGCAGCTTGGGAACAGGGGTAGCCAAAAACATTCAGTACTTC. The chain has TRBV5-1 and TRBJ2-4; 7 bases line up with TRBD1. CDR1 is SGHRS, CDR2 YFSETQ, per germline. CDR3 length equals 16 residues. V shed 0 bases and J 0 bases; nucleotides not matched to a gene: 3.

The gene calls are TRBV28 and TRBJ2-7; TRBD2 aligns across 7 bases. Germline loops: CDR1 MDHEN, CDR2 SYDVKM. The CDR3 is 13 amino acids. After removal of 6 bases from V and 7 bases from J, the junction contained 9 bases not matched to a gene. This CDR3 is CASSTFTSVEQYF. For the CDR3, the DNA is TGTGCCAGCAGCACCTTCACTAGCGTTGAGCAGTACTTC.

This chain's CDR3 is CASRPPRRGNQPQHF. CDR3 sequence (DNA): TGTGCCAGCAGACCTCCTCGGCGGGGGAATCAGCCCCAGCATTTT. The V call is TRBV7-9, the J call TRBJ1-5, with D possibly being TRBD1 (5 bases). V lost 6 bases and J 4 bases, leaving 16 bases between the germline ends. CDR3 length: 15 amino acids. CDR1 and CDR2 from the germline V gene are SEHNR and FQNEAQ (reference sequence).

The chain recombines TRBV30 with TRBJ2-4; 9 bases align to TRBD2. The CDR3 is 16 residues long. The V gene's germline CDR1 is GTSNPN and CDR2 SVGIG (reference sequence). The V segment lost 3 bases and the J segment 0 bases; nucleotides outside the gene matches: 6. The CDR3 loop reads CAWRDTSGLAKNIQYF. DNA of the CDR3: TGTGCCTGGAGGGATACTAGCGGGCTAGCCAAAAACATTCAGTACTTC. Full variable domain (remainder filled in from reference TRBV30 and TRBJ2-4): SQTIHQWPATLVQPVGSPLSLECTVEGTSNPNLYWYRQAAGRGLQLLFYSVGIGQISSEVPQNLSASRPQDRQFILSSKKLLLSDSGFYLCAWRDTSGLAKNIQYFGAGTRLSVL.

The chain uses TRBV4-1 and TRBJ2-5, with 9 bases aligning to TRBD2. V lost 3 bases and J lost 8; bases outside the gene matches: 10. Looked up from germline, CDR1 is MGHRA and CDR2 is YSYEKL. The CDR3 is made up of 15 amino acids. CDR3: CASSHSLTSGSTQYF. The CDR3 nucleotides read TGCGCCAGCAGCCACAGTCTGACTAGCGGTTCAACCCAGTACTTC.

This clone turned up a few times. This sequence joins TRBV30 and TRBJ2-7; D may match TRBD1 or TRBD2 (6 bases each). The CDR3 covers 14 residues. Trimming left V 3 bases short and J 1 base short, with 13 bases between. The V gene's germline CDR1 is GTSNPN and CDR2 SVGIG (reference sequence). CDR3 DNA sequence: TGTGCCTGGAGCGGGGGCTTTGATTCCTACGAGCAGTACTTC. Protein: CAWSGGFDSYEQYF.

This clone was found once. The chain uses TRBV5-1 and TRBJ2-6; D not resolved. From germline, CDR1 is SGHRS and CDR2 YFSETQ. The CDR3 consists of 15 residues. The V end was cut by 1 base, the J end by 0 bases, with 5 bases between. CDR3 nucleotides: TGCGCCAGCAGCTTGTGGAGCTCTGGGGCCAACGTCCTGACTTTC. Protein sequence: CASSLWSSGANVLTF.

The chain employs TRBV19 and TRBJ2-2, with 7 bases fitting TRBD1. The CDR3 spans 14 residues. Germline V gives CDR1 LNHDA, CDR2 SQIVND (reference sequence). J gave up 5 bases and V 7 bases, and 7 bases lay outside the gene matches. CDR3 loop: CASKQGKLTGELFF. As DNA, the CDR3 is TGTGCCAGTAAACAGGGGAAGTTAACCGGGGAGCTGTTTTTT.

The CDR3 region has the DNA TGTGCCAGCAGTGACTCAGCTAATCAGCCCCAGCATTTT. Its translation: CASSDSANQPQHF. This sequence joins TRBV6-4 and TRBJ1-5; D unclear. This CDR3 contains 13 residues. The germline gives CDR1 MRHNA, CDR2 SNTAGT. The V end lost 0 bases, the J end lost 4 bases, and 4 bases lay between the germline ends.

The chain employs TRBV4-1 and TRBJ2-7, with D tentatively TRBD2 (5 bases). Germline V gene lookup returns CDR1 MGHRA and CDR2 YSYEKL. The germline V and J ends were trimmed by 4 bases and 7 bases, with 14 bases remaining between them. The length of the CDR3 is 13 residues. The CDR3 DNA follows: TGCGCCAGCAGCCGTGGACCGGGATCAGAGCAGTACTTC. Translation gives CASSRGPGSEQYF.

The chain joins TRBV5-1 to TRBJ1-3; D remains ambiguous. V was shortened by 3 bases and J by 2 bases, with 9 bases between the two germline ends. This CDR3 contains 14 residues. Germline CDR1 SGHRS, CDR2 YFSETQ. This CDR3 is CASSSGSAGNTIYF. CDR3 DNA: TGCGCCAGCAGCTCGGGGAGCGCTGGAAACACCATATATTTT.

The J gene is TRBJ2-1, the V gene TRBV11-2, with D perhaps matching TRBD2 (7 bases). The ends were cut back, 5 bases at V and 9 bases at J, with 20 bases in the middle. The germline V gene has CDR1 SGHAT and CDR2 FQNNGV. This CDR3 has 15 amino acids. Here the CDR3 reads CASSQQAGRGGEQFF. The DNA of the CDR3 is TGTGCCAGCAGCCAGCAAGCGGGAAGGGGGGGTGAGCAGTTCTTC.

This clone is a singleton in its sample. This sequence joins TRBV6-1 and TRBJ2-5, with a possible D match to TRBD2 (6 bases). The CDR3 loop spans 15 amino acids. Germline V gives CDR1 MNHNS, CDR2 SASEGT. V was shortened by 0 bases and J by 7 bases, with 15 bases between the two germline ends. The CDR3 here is CASSEASGLEGTQYF. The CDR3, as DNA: TGTGCCAGCAGTGAAGCTTCCGGGCTGGAGGGGACCCAGTACTTC.

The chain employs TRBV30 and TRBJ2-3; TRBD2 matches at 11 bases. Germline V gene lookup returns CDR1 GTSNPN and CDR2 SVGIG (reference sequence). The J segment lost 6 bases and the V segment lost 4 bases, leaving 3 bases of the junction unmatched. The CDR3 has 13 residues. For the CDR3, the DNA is TGTGCCTGGACTAGCGGGGGGTCCGATACGCAGTATTTT. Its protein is CAWTSGGSDTQYF. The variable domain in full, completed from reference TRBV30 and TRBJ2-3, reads SQTIHQWPATLVQPVGSPLSLECTVEGTSNPNLYWYRQAAGRGLQLLFYSVGIGQISSEVPQNLSASRPQDRQFILSSKKLLLSDSGFYLCAWTSGGSDTQYFGPGTRLTVL.

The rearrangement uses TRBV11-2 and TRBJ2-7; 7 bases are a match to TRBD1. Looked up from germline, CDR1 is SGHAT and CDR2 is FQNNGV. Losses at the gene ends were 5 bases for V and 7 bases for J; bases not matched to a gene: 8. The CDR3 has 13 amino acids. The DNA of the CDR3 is TGTGCCAGCAGCCCGGACAGGAATCCTGAGCAGTACTTC. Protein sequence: CASSPDRNPEQYF.

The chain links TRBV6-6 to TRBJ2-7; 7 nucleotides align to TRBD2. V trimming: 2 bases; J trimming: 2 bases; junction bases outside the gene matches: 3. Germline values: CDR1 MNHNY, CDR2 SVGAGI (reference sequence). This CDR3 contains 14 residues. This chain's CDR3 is CASSYPGGAYEQYF. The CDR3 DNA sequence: TGTGCCAGCAGTTACCCTGGGGGGGCCTACGAGCAGTACTTC.

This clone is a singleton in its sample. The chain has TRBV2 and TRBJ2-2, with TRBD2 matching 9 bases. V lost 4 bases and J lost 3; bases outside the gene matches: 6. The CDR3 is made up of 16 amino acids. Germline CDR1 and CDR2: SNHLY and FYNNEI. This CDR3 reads CASSVMREGHTGELFF. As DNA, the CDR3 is TGTGCCAGCAGTGTTATGCGGGAGGGGCACACCGGGGAGCTGTTTTTT. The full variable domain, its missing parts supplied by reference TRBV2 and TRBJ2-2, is EPEVTQTPSHQVTQMGQEVILRCVPISNHLYFYWYRQILGQKVEFLVSFYNNEISEKSEIFDDQFSVERPDGSNFTLKIRSTKLEDSAMYFCASSVMREGHTGELFFGEGSRLTVL.

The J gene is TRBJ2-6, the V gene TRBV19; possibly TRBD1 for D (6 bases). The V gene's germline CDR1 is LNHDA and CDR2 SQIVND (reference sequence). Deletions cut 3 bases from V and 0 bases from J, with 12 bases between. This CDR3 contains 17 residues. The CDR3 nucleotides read TGTGCCAGTAGTATTCAGGGGTCTCACTCTGGGGCCAACGTCCTGACTTTC. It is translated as CASSIQGSHSGANVLTF.

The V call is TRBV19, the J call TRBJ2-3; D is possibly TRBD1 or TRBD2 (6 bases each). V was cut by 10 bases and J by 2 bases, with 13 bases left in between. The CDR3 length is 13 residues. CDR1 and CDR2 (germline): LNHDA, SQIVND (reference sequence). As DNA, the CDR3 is TGTGCCACTTCTCGGGGGCTCACAGATACGCAGTATTTT. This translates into CATSRGLTDTQYF. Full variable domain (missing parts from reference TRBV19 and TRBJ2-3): DGGITQSPKYLFRKEGQNVTLSCEQNLNHDAMYWYRQDPGQGLRLIYYSQIVNDFQKGDIAEGYSVSREKKESFPLTVTSAQKNPTAFYLCATSRGLTDTQYFGPGTRLTVL.

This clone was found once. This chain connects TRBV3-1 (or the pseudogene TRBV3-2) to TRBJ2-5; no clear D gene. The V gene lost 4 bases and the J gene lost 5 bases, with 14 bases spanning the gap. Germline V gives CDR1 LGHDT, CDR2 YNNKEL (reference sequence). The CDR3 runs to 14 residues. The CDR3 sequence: CASSPRTAVETQYF. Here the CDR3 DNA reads TGTGCCAGCAGCCCTCGGACGGCAGTGGAGACCCAGTACTTC.